The rows below give T cell receptor beta chains drawn from one sample of a study of identical twins. Each CDR3 protein is one row after TCRdb ran MiXCR on the 5' RACE reads. In the table there are 200,000 to 300,000 distinct CDR3 sequences, 5.5% to 7% of which are singletons. These data were likewise used in another study, on yellow fever vaccine responses in identical twins.

Sequenced: memory (CD45RO+) T cells sorted from blood. Receptors originate from a woman younger than 30 in good health. Both conserved end residues are part of each CDR3. Fields, in order: V gene, J gene, CDR3 protein.

v_call: TRBV4-1
j_call: TRBJ2-2
cdr3_aa: CASSQGLQGAMVTGELFF

v_call: TRBV13
j_call: TRBJ2-2
cdr3_aa: CASSRQGASGELFF

v_call: TRBV20-1
j_call: TRBJ2-2
cdr3_aa: CSARGLTSIDTGELFF

v_call: TRBV12-3/TRBV12-4
j_call: TRBJ1-2
cdr3_aa: CASSLAGGYTF

v_call: TRBV4-1
j_call: TRBJ1-5
cdr3_aa: CASSQTRTGAGVNRPQHF

v_call: TRBV7-2
j_call: TRBJ2-5
cdr3_aa: CASSLVWTGQETQYF

v_call: TRBV25-1
j_call: TRBJ2-3
cdr3_aa: CASGTSGYTDTQYF

v_call: TRBV7-9
j_call: TRBJ1-1
cdr3_aa: CASSGEGGGNTEAFF

v_call: TRBV5-1
j_call: TRBJ1-1
cdr3_aa: CASSWSGNTEAFF

v_call: TRBV15
j_call: TRBJ2-1
cdr3_aa: CATSNKVRLAAYNEQFF

v_call: TRBV11-1
j_call: TRBJ2-3
cdr3_aa: CASSLWTGSHKPGTDTQYF

v_call: TRBV7-2
j_call: TRBJ2-5
cdr3_aa: CASSNNRDIMYF

v_call: TRBV18
j_call: TRBJ2-6
cdr3_aa: CASSPPKSSGANVLTF

v_call: TRBV3-1
j_call: TRBJ2-7
cdr3_aa: CASSQDMVGSYEQYF

v_call: TRBV29-1
j_call: TRBJ2-3
cdr3_aa: CSVDLGASDTQYF

v_call: TRBV7-2
j_call: TRBJ2-4
cdr3_aa: CASSREWGNIQYF

v_call: TRBV6-5
j_call: TRBJ2-1
cdr3_aa: CASSGQVNEQFF

v_call: TRBV9
j_call: TRBJ2-1
cdr3_aa: CASSADRGSQFF

v_call: TRBV10-3
j_call: TRBJ2-5
cdr3_aa: CAISVDGSPETQYF

v_call: TRBV20-1
j_call: TRBJ1-6
cdr3_aa: CSAPPPLQGRGYNSPLHF

v_call: TRBV7-9
j_call: TRBJ2-7
cdr3_aa: CASSLHPSASYEQYF

v_call: TRBV12-3/TRBV12-4
j_call: TRBJ2-1
cdr3_aa: CASRQSGTGLNEQFF

v_call: TRBV10-3
j_call: TRBJ2-3
cdr3_aa: CAISVTGLAGGPDTQYF

v_call: TRBV24-1
j_call: TRBJ2-1
cdr3_aa: CATSDRGARQGQNEQFF

v_call: TRBV15
j_call: TRBJ1-4
cdr3_aa: CATSRDPKGGEKLFF

v_call: TRBV5-1
j_call: TRBJ2-2
cdr3_aa: CASSLVTGTGELFF

v_call: TRBV29-1
j_call: TRBJ1-3
cdr3_aa: CSATVGSGNTIYF

v_call: TRBV27
j_call: TRBJ1-5
cdr3_aa: CASSSLGTPLGNQPQHF

v_call: TRBV6-5
j_call: TRBJ2-6
cdr3_aa: CASSYSTGANVLTF

v_call: TRBV13
j_call: TRBJ2-1
cdr3_aa: CASSLTGTTINEQFF

v_call: TRBV15
j_call: TRBJ1-1
cdr3_aa: CATSRDGAGDAFF

v_call: TRBV6-2/TRBV6-3
j_call: TRBJ1-2
cdr3_aa: CASSYRTGNNYGYTF

v_call: TRBV12-3/TRBV12-4
j_call: TRBJ2-7
cdr3_aa: CASSPTAQLYEQYF

v_call: TRBV5-1
j_call: TRBJ1-5
cdr3_aa: CASSLGGSAGNQPQHF

v_call: TRBV20-1
j_call: TRBJ1-1
cdr3_aa: CSASGGWRLGEAFF

v_call: TRBV7-9
j_call: TRBJ2-7
cdr3_aa: CASGSGSWFYEQYF

v_call: TRBV5-1
j_call: TRBJ2-7
cdr3_aa: CASSSRGAGGIHEQYF

v_call: TRBV7-2
j_call: TRBJ2-1
cdr3_aa: CASSLAGGSFNVNEQFF

v_call: TRBV3-1
j_call: TRBJ1-3
cdr3_aa: CASTPHGSGNTIYF

v_call: TRBV7-9
j_call: TRBJ2-5
cdr3_aa: CASSSFFLQETQYF

v_call: TRBV6-1
j_call: TRBJ2-5
cdr3_aa: CASRAPSLETQYF

v_call: TRBV12-3/TRBV12-4
j_call: TRBJ2-7
cdr3_aa: CASSFHKLRTSVSYEQYF

v_call: TRBV5-1
j_call: TRBJ2-3
cdr3_aa: CASSSGQGKEDTQYF

v_call: TRBV12-5
j_call: TRBJ2-7
cdr3_aa: CASGSRPTYEQYF

v_call: TRBV5-6
j_call: TRBJ2-5
cdr3_aa: CASSRILETQYF

v_call: TRBV12-3/TRBV12-4
j_call: TRBJ2-3
cdr3_aa: CASSLRPSTDTQYF

v_call: TRBV28
j_call: TRBJ1-1
cdr3_aa: CASSLEFSVEAFF

v_call: TRBV20-1
j_call: TRBJ2-7
cdr3_aa: CSARYGGMDEQYF

v_call: TRBV5-1
j_call: TRBJ2-1
cdr3_aa: CASSLEGGLKYNEQFF

v_call: TRBV20-1
j_call: TRBJ2-1
cdr3_aa: CSAGRLAGGPRGEQFF

v_call: TRBV7-6
j_call: TRBJ1-4
cdr3_aa: CASSLWRRGREEKLFF

v_call: TRBV5-1
j_call: TRBJ2-7
cdr3_aa: CASSSGLAGGPTYEQYF

v_call: TRBV24-1
j_call: TRBJ2-7
cdr3_aa: CAANGEAVAYEQYF

v_call: TRBV12-3/TRBV12-4
j_call: TRBJ1-1
cdr3_aa: CASSLVSQSFFF